This TCR beta chain is drawn from a study of blood T cell repertoires in COVID-19. Study details: From T cells, B-cell-depleted T cells, or PBMCs came the material, which was cDNA or gDNA.

This CDR3 spans 15 amino acids. The ends were cut back, 0 bases at V and 6 bases at J, with 12 bases in the middle. Germline assignment: CDR1 SGHRS and CDR2 YFSETQ. Original analysis: Reference gene primer amplification in the assay estimated nucleated cell counts. Clones were sequenced by immunoSEQ multiplex PCR, and TCRdb holds only the in-frame ones, with some missing. Clone size and the V and J calls come from that table; the DNA yielded D and trimming. The sample consists of more than 300,000 clones, roughly nine tenths of them appearing once. This clone was recorded many times. Sequencing was performed on peripheral blood. The TCR was taken from a man between 18 and 29 years old who had recovered from COVID-19. The chain combines TRBV5-1 with TRBJ2-2; D is perhaps TRBD2 (6 bases). The CDR3: CASSLEVGGAGELFF. CDR3 nucleotides: TGCGCCAGCAGCTTGGAGGTCGGGGGAGCCGGGGAGCTGTTTTTT.